A selection of T cell receptor beta chains follows, all from one sample in a study of T cell changes during pregnancy in multiple sclerosis. Sequencing was performed with immunoSEQ multiplex PCR; in TCRdb, only in-frame clones are kept and a portion is missing. The sample holds 30,000 to 35,000 clones, 70% to 90% seen once. The starting material was CD8+ T cells from peripheral blood mononuclear cells, obtained in the second trimester of pregnancy. The receptor source for this set is a female donor with multiple sclerosis, enrolled in a pregnancy study. Each CDR3 is given with its conserved first and last residue. The order of the fields is V gene, D gene, J gene, clone size, CDR3 protein, CDR3 DNA. The D gene is left open where the match is weak. Only some rows state a clone size, as once, few, many or a class for expanded clones.

TRBV5-1	TRBD2	TRBJ2-7	NA	CASSLATTGTSGYEQYF	TGCGCCAGCAGCTTGGCCACCACCGGGACTAGCGGCTACGAGCAGTACTTC
TRBV7-2	TRBD1	TRBJ2-7	NA	CASSFGDRVYEQYF	TGTGCCAGCAGCTTCGGGGACAGGGTTTACGAGCAGTACTTC
TRBV6-1	NA	TRBJ1-1	few	CASSEGGGNTEAFF	TGTGCCAGCAGTGAAGGAGGCGGGAACACTGAAGCTTTCTTT
TRBV6-4	NA	TRBJ2-1	NA	CASSPIAESYNEQFF	TGTGCCAGCAGTCCAATAGCGGAATCCTACAATGAGCAGTTCTTC
TRBV25-1	NA	TRBJ1-1	NA	CASRASEAFF	TGTGCCAGCAGGGCATCTGAAGCTTTCTTT
TRBV11-2	TRBD2	TRBJ2-1	once	CASSLGGLAGPLYNEQFF	TGTGCCAGCAGCTTAGGGGGTCTAGCGGGACCTCTCTACAATGAGCAGTTCTTC
TRBV11-2	TRBD1	TRBJ1-1	NA	CASSLDRTPGQGSSEAFF	TGTGCCAGCAGCTTAGATCGCACACCGGGACAGGGTTCCTCTGAAGCTTTCTTT
TRBV6-4	NA	TRBJ1-5	NA	CASSDGSGQPQHF	TGTGCCAGCAGTGACGGGTCGGGTCAGCCCCAGCATTTT
TRBV5-6	TRBD2	TRBJ2-1	NA	CASSSGLAGEAGEQFF	TGTGCCAGCAGCTCCGGACTAGCGGGAGAGGCGGGTGAGCAGTTCTTC
TRBV4-2	TRBD1	TRBJ2-1	NA	CASSQWDRQYNEQFF	TGTGCCAGCAGCCAGTGGGACAGACAATACAATGAGCAGTTCTTC
TRBV6-1	TRBD1	TRBJ1-4	medium-sized	CASSGGTGVEKLFF	TGTGCCAGCAGTGGCGGGACAGGGGTTGAAAAACTGTTTTTT
TRBV28	TRBD1	TRBJ2-7	NA	CASRLRTGAGEQYF	TGTGCCAGCAGACTCCGGACAGGGGCAGGCGAGCAGTACTTC
TRBV6-1	TRBD2	TRBJ2-3	NA	CASSELAGATDTQYF	TGTGCCAGCAGTGAACTAGCGGGGGCCACAGATACGCAGTATTTT
TRBV27	NA	TRBJ2-7	NA	CASRVAENYEQYF	TGTGCCAGCAGAGTTGCGGAGAACTACGAGCAGTACTTC
TRBV7-2	TRBD2	TRBJ2-5	once	CASSLWREGRETQYF	TGTGCCAGCAGCTTGTGGCGGGAGGGTAGGGAGACCCAGTACTTC
TRBV18	NA	TRBJ2-7	NA	CASSRGEVDNVFPRQYF	TGTGCCAGCTCACGGGGGGAAGTTGATAACGTTTTCCCTCGGCAGTACTTC
TRBV4-3	TRBD1	TRBJ2-1	few	CASSYGTGHDNEQFF	TGCGCCAGCAGCTACGGGACAGGGCACGACAATGAGCAGTTCTTC
TRBV7-9	TRBD2	TRBJ2-5	once	CASSFPPEVREGETQYF	TGTGCCAGCAGCTTTCCACCTGAGGTCCGGGAGGGGGAGACCCAGTACTTC
TRBV6-1	TRBD2	TRBJ2-3	NA	CASNYGLAGDTQYF	TGTGCCAGCAACTATGGACTAGCAGGCGATACGCAGTATTTT
TRBV21-1	NA	TRBJ2-3	once	CASTQSGTDSTDTQYF	TGTGCCAGCACCCAGAGTGGGACAGATAGCACAGATACGCAGTATTTT
TRBV7-9	TRBD2	TRBJ2-7	NA	CASSRTSSEQYF	TGTGCCAGCAGTCGGACTAGTAGCGAGCAGTACTTC
TRBV7-6	NA	TRBJ1-4	NA	CASSSEHTGKGEKLFF	TGTGCCAGCAGCTCGGAGCACACAGGGAAGGGTGAAAAACTGTTTTTT
TRBV29-1	NA	TRBJ2-5	NA	CSVVSDVGRETQYF	TGCAGCGTTGTAAGTGACGTAGGGAGGGAGACCCAGTACTTC
TRBV7-6	NA	TRBJ1-2	NA	CASSPGADAPYGYTF	TGTGCCAGCAGCCCTGGAGCAGACGCCCCCTATGGCTACACCTTC
TRBV7-2	TRBD1	TRBJ1-4	NA	CASSLAGGFLFF	TGTGCCAGCAGCTTGGCAGGGGGCTTTCTGTTTTTT